Shown below are 14 T cell receptor beta chains from a single sample sequenced in a study of CD8+ T cells in alopecia areata. As the sequencing template, cDNA was produced by extracting RNA and reverse transcribing it. TCRdb's table, derived via immunoSEQ multiplex PCR, lists solely in-frame clones and lacks some. The sample lists about 210,000 clones; about three fifths were seen once. As for treatment: oral pan-JAK inhibitor, 5-10 mg twice daily. This material consisted of CD4+ T cells sorted from blood, taken at week 4, from a patient treated with tofacitinib. The receptors here all came from a human donor with alopecia areata.

The chain carries TRBV2 and TRBJ1-2; D ambiguous. This CDR3 spans 12 amino acids. V shed 7 bases and J shed 3 bases, with 9 bases lying between them. Germline-derived CDR1 and CDR2 are SNHLY and FYNNEI. The CDR3 here is CASTEEYYGYTF. DNA of the CDR3: TGTGCCAGCACCGAGGAGTACTATGGCTACACCTTC.

The gene calls are TRBV7-2 and TRBJ1-6; 10 nucleotides align to TRBD1. Germline trimming cut 5 bases from V and 5 bases from J; bases unmatched to any gene: 6. The germline gives CDR1 SGHTA, CDR2 FQGNSA. This CDR3 has 16 residues. The CDR3 here is CASSPGQGNNNSPLHF. DNA of the CDR3: TGTGCCAGCAGCCCGGGACAGGGGAATAATAATTCACCCCTCCACTTT.

The V gene is TRBV9, the J gene TRBJ2-2, with TRBD2 matching over 10 bases. The CDR3 extends over 17 amino acids. Trimming at V came to 2 bases and at J to 6 bases, leaving 10 bases not matched to a gene. CDR1 is SGDLS, CDR2 YYNGEE, per germline. The DNA of the CDR3 is TGTGCCAGCAGCGTGGTCCCTAGCGGGGGCGACCCCGGGGAGCTGTTTTTT. It translates to CASSVVPSGGDPGELFF.

This clone was seen a few times. The chain uses TRBV5-4 and TRBJ2-1; 12 bases align to TRBD2. The CDR3 has 14 residues. Germline V gene lookup returns CDR1 SGHNT and CDR2 YYREEE (reference sequence). J gave up 7 bases and V 5 bases, and 4 bases lay outside the gene matches. CDR3 sequence reads: CASSRLAGANEQFF. CDR3 in DNA: TGTGCCAGCAGTCGACTAGCGGGGGCGAATGAGCAGTTCTTC.

The chain uses TRBV2 and TRBJ1-5, with D perhaps TRBD1 (5 bases). Germline V gene data show CDR1 as SNHLY and CDR2 as FYNNEI. There are 12 residues in the CDR3. V lost 5 bases, J lost 9 bases, and 11 bases lay in between. CDR3 bases: TGTGCCAGCAGTCCTCCGGGGCGGCCCCAGCATTTT. Translating it yields CASSPPGRPQHF. Drawing the rest from reference TRBV2 and TRBJ1-5, the complete variable domain is EPEVTQTPSHQVTQMGQEVILRCVPISNHLYFYWYRQILGQKVEFLVSFYNNEISEKSEIFDDQFSVERPDGSNFTLKIRSTKLEDSAMYFCASSPPGRPQHFGDGTRLSIL.

The chain carries TRBV29-1 and TRBJ2-3; the match to TRBD2 covers 8 bases. The CDR3 contains 13 residues. CDR1 and CDR2 from the germline V gene are SQVTM and ANQGSEA. V trimming: 7 bases; J trimming: 3 bases; junction bases outside the gene matches: 6. The CDR3 region has the DNA TGCAGCGCAACGTCGGGAGGGACAGATACGCAGTATTTT. This codes for CSATSGGTDTQYF.

The sample holds one count of this clone. This rearrangement joins TRBV4-1 to TRBJ2-5, with 8 bases identical to TRBD2. The length of the CDR3 is 17 residues. The junction had 11 bases not matched to a gene; V was cut back by 3 bases and J by 2 bases. Germline values: CDR1 MGHRA, CDR2 YSYEKL. DNA of the CDR3: TGCGCCAGCAGCCAGCCTCGGGGGGGATCGGTGCAAGAGACCCAGTACTTC. Encoded protein: CASSQPRGGSVQETQYF.

The chain recombines TRBV5-1 with TRBJ2-1, with TRBD2 matching over 12 bases. The V segment lost 0 bases and the J segment 7 bases; nucleotides outside the gene matches: 2. Germline CDR1 reads SGHRS; CDR2 reads YFSETQ. The CDR3 has 15 residues. CDR3 amino acids: CASSLGTSGVNEQFF. As DNA, the CDR3 is TGCGCCAGCAGCTTGGGGACTAGCGGGGTTAATGAGCAGTTCTTC. Combining the CDR3 with reference TRBV5-1 and TRBJ2-1 gives the whole variable domain KAGVTQTPRYLIKTRGQQVTLSCSPISGHRSVSWYQQTPGQGLQFLFEYFSETQRNKGNFPGRFSGRQFSNSRSEMNVSTLELGDSALYLCASSLGTSGVNEQFFGPGTRLTVL.

The chain combines TRBV5-1 with TRBJ1-1; D remains ambiguous. Trimming pared 1 base from V and 0 bases from J, leaving 4 bases between. This CDR3 region has 13 residues. Germline CDR1 reads SGHRS; CDR2 reads YFSETQ. CDR3 region: CASSLRVNTEAFF. The CDR3 region has the DNA TGCGCCAGCAGCTTGAGGGTGAACACTGAAGCTTTCTTT.

This clone was recorded once. The V and J genes are TRBV7-2 and TRBJ1-1, with D perhaps matching TRBD1 (5 bases). The germline gives CDR1 SGHTA, CDR2 FQGNSA. V gave up 6 bases and J gave up 3 bases, with 11 bases separating them. This CDR3 comprises 13 residues. The CDR3 coding sequence is TGTGCCAGCAGAGAACAGGCTGACACTGAAGCTTTCTTT. Translation: CASREQADTEAFF.

The V and J genes are TRBV5-1 and TRBJ2-5, with D perhaps TRBD1 (7 bases). Trimming shortened V by 1 base and J by 5 bases, and 12 bases separated the two germline ends. CDR1 SGHRS and CDR2 YFSETQ come from the germline V gene. The CDR3 contains 14 residues. CDR3 sequence reads: CASSLLQGRETQYF. Written as DNA, the CDR3 is TGCGCCAGCAGCTTGTTACAGGGGAGGGAGACCCAGTACTTC. The whole variable domain, remainder taken from reference TRBV5-1 and TRBJ2-5, is KAGVTQTPRYLIKTRGQQVTLSCSPISGHRSVSWYQQTPGQGLQFLFEYFSETQRNKGNFPGRFSGRQFSNSRSEMNVSTLELGDSALYLCASSLLQGRETQYFGPGTRLLVL.

In nucleotides, the CDR3 is TGTGCCGGGGGCCGCGAGGGCAGGACATACGAGCAGTACTTC. Its translation is CAGGREGRTYEQYF. The rearrangement links TRBV30 to TRBJ2-7; TRBD1 might be the D (6 bases). The germline V gene encodes CDR1 GTSNPN and CDR2 SVGIG (reference sequence). The CDR3 is made up of 14 amino acids. Trimming cost V 8 bases and J 4 bases, with 21 bases left between them.

The chain recombines TRBV2 with TRBJ2-1, with 8 bases matching TRBD2. Unmatched junction bases numbered 5, after V lost 4 bases and J lost 3 bases. Germline V gene sequence: CDR1 SNHLY, CDR2 FYNNEI. The CDR3 totals 15 residues. The CDR3 DNA reads as TGTGCCAGCAGTGTGGGACGGGGGGGCTACAATGAGCAGTTCTTC. The encoded protein is CASSVGRGGYNEQFF.

The rearrangement links TRBV27 to TRBJ1-2; D gene unclear. CDR1 and CDR2 from the germline V gene are MNHEY and SMNVEV (reference sequence). The ends were cut back, 3 bases at V and 2 bases at J, with 7 bases in the middle. This CDR3 has 13 amino acids. CDR3 nucleotide sequence: TGTGCCAGCAGTTTTGGACCCAACTATGGCTACACCTTC. The encoded protein is CASSFGPNYGYTF.